This T cell receptor beta chain appears in the sequencing data of a study of blood T cell repertoires in COVID-19 (TCRdb year 2020). Study-level background: The collaborator samples originated in the United States, Italy and Spain and spanned the acute and convalescent phases of COVID-19. The repertoires were released in a freely available public database meant as a resource for research on the immune response to SARS-CoV-2. Where available, HLA class I and class II types were taken from metadata supplied by the sample provider and were not determined by assay-based typing. The dataset comprised deeply sampled blood TCRbeta repertoires from subjects exposed to, actively infected with, or recovered from COVID-19. The samples were drawn from two sources: the first 160 participants of the ongoing ImmuneRACE study, and approximately 1,300 subjects contributed by 6 global collaborators. The material from the prospective study consisted of cDNA or gDNA derived from T cells, B-cell-depleted T cells, or PBMCs. The sample metadata nearly always contained a de-identified subject ID, COVID-19 status, age in years and sex.

Study-wide findings and limitations: How much clinical and demographic metadata was included differed by source and by participant, and the metadata was provided uncurated.

As for this clone: Its cognate antigen has yet to be identified. Base qualities are not at hand, and no much larger clone is one base apart.

TCRbeta CDR3 regions were amplified from genomic DNA using the immunoSEQ Assay, a bias-controlled multiplex PCR. Regarding the original processing steps: The number of nucleated cells in each sample was estimated from the amplification of reference gene primers within the assay. To quantify the absolute abundance of each unique TCRbeta CDR3 rearrangement, sequence reads were collapsed and filtered. For each sample, productive Simpson clonality was calculated as the square root of Simpson's diversity index over productive rearrangements. TCRdb re-hosts the immuneACCESS table, in-frame sequences only. Its copies lack some clones; in the studies checked, an unresolved V gene accounts for under half of them, and the cause for the rest is not known. That table supplies the V and J calls and clone size; D and trimming were determined from the DNA. Within this sample are more than 300,000 clones, with roughly nine tenths of them counted one time only. Just over 0.85% of the sample goes to the ten largest clones.

In the prospective study, participants were about 18 to 89 years old, resided in 25 or so geographic areas of the United States, and were enrolled through a virtual design. To assign participants to cohorts, the prospective study relied on clinical history that participants themselves reported in a screening survey and a study questionnaire. A participant counted as exposed if, within 2 weeks of entering the study, that participant had been in contact with someone who had a PCR-confirmed or clinician-diagnosed COVID-19 case. Each participant in the prospective study had whole blood, serum and a nasopharyngeal or oropharyngeal swab collected by mobile phlebotomists. Prospective study participants could optionally give additional blood draws and questionnaires over an approximately two-month period. Blood samples from the prospective study were shipped frozen or at room temperature prior to DNA extraction.

This receptor was identified in a middle-aged woman who had been exposed to COVID-19. The sample was PBMCs or T cells enriched from blood (not recorded which).

The sequenced DNA is TGTGCCAGCAGTCAAATAAACACTGAAGCTTTCTTT. The encoded protein is CASSQINTEAFF. The chain employs TRBV3-1 (or the pseudogene TRBV3-2) and TRBJ1-1; the D gene is not confidently resolved. V drops 6 bases and J drops 2 bases, leaving 7 bases in between. From cysteine to phenylalanine, the CDR3 is 12 amino acids long. Only CDR3 DNA is held: 36 bases, read in frame from base 1. CDR1 and CDR2 were assigned from the germline V gene (reference sequence) as LGHDT and YNNKEL.